This T cell receptor beta chain is drawn from a study of PD-L1 blockade in urothelial cancer (dated by TCRdb to about 2017). A note on the overall study: Therapy was started in the mid-2010s for all patients, and atezolizumab 1,200 mg was administered intravenously every 3 weeks. About 85% of the roughly 29 patients were males with bladder-origin urothelial cancer, and about 60% of the 29 reported a prior smoking history. Patients had an ECOG performance status of 0 or 1 and had received between 0 and 3 prior chemotherapy regimens. Blood samples were analyzed at 3 weeks after treatment start (second dose) and at 6 weeks after treatment start. Blood samples gave median yields of 141,255 T cells and 82,636 unique TCRs, along with a median clonality of about 0.084. The study was an exploratory multi-omic analysis of somatic, immune and clinical correlates of response to PD-L1 blockade with atezolizumab in urothelial cancer. Pretreatment tumor samples and matched peripheral blood, collected serially before and after atezolizumab treatment, underwent TCR sequencing. Durable clinical benefit meant progression-free survival longer than 6 months, and TCR features were also tested against progression-free and overall survival. In the same patients, pretreatment tumors underwent whole exome sequencing and RNA sequencing in addition to TCR sequencing. Durable clinical benefit was achieved by nine patients but not by the remaining 20. Approximately 29 patients had pretreatment blood TCR-seq, roughly 24 had at least one posttreatment blood collection, and roughly 24 had tumor TCR-seq. What the work shows at the level of the full study, not this receptor alone: Patients with durable benefit showed greater expansion of tumor-associated TCR clones in peripheral blood 3 weeks after starting treatment (n = 22, p = 0.022). Improved progression-free and overall survival was found to be associated with pretreatment peripheral blood TCR clonality below the median. Small sample size (n ≈ 30) and many exploratory analyses mean the results are intended to be hypothesis-generating.

Notes on this clone: Its specific antigen is unknown. Base qualities are not recorded, but no much larger clone differs from it by a single base.

Each PCR received spiked-in synthetic TCR analog templates so that absolute template abundance could be estimated from read counts. TCRbeta CDR3 regions were amplified from genomic DNA with bias-controlled V and J gene primers using the immunoSEQ assay. Sequencing of rearranged TCRbeta segments was performed at approximately 20X coverage. The study's own analysis went as follows. Clustering was used to correct sequencing errors, and CDR3s were annotated against IMGT so that V, D and J genes could be assigned. Out-of-frame and stop-codon sequences were excluded, and only productive TCRbeta rearrangements were used in downstream analyses. To compute clonality, Shannon entropy was normalized by the log of the number of unique productive sequences and then subtracted from one. Clones differing between time points or between blood and tumor were identified by Fisher's exact test with Benjamini-Hochberg correction at adjusted p below 0.01. In TCRdb, the immuneACCESS table is reduced to in-frame sequences with V and J assigned. These tables do not hold every clone; where another copy was compared, an unresolved V gene accounts for under half, and the others remain unexplained. The V and J calls and the clone size are those of that table, but D and trimming were determined from the DNA. In this sample the table shows fewer than 55,000 clones, roughly 78% of which occur a single time. The ten largest clones represent less than 3.5% of the sample.

The cohort comprised 25 to 30 patients with locally advanced or metastatic urothelial carcinoma treated at Memorial Sloan Kettering on a trial protocol. Peripheral blood mononuclear cells were collected pretreatment and during treatment, with between 1 and 8 total time points per patient. The Qiagen DNeasy Blood extraction kit was used to purify genomic DNA from total PBMCs and tumor samples. PBMCs were collected pretreatment and during treatment, and were isolated and stored as previously described. Sample: PBMCs, taken around atezolizumab (anti-PD-L1) treatment. The clonotype originates from a man aged 65 to 85 with urothelial cancer.

The nucleotide sequence reads TGCGCCAGCAGCCCCTCAGGGGTGAACACTGAAGCTTTCTTT. This gives the protein CASSPSGVNTEAFF. The sequence is built from TRBV4-3 and TRBJ1-1; a weak D assignment points to TRBD1 (6 bases agree). CDR1 and CDR2, per the germline V gene, are LGHNA and YSLEER. V drops 4 bases and J drops 0 bases, leaving 9 bases in between. The CDR3 has 14 amino acids, counting the end cysteine and phenylalanine. Left in the record is the CDR3 DNA by itself, 42 bases read in frame from the first base.